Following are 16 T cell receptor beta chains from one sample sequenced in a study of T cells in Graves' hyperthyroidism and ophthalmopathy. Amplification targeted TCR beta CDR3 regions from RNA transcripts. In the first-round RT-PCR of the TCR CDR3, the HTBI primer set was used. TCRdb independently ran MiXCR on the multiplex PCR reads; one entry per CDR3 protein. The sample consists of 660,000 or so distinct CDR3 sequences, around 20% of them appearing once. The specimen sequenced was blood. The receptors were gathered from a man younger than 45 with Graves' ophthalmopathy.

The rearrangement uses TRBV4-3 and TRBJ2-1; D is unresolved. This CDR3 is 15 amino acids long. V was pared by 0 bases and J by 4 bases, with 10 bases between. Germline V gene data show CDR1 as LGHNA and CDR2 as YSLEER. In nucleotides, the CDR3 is TGCGCCAGCAGCCAAGAGACTGGGAATTACAATGAGCAGTTCTTC. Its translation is CASSQETGNYNEQFF.

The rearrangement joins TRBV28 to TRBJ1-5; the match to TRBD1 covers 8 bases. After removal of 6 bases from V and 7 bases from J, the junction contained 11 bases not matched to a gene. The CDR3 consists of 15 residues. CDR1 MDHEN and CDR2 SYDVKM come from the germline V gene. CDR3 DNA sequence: TGTGCCAGCAGCCCTTTGACAGGGGCTGGACAGCCCCAGCATTTT. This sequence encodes CASSPLTGAGQPQHF.

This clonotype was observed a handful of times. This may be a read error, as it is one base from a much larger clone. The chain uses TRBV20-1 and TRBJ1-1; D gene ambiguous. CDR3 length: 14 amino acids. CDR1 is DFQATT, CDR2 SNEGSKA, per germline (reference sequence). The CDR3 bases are TGCAGTGCTAGAGATCATCGAGGGAACACTGGAGCTTTCTTT. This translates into CSARDHRGNTGAFF.

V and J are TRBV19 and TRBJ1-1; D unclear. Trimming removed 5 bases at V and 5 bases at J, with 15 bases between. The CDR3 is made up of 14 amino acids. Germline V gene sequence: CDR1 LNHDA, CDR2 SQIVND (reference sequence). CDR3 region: CASSSGPGGTEAFF. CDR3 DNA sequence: TGTGCCAGTAGTTCCGGGCCCGGCGGAACTGAAGCTTTCTTT. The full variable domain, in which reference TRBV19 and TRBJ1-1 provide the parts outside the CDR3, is DGGITQSPKYLFRKEGQNVTLSCEQNLNHDAMYWYRQDPGQGLRLIYYSQIVNDFQKGDIAEGYSVSREKKESFPLTVTSAQKNPTAFYLCASSSGPGGTEAFFGQGTRLTVV.

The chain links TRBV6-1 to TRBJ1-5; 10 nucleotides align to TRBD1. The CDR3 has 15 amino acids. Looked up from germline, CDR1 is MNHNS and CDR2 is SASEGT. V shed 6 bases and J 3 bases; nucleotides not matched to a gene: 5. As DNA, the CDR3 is TGTGCCAGCAGCAGGGGACAGGGGAACAATCAGCCCCAGCATTTT. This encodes CASSRGQGNNQPQHF.

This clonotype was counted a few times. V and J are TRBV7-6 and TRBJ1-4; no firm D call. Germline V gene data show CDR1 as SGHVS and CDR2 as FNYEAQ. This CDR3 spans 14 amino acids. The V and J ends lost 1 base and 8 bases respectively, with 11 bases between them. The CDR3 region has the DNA TGTGCCAGCAGCTTAGAAGGCGACGGGGAAAAACTGTTTTTT. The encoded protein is CASSLEGDGEKLFF.

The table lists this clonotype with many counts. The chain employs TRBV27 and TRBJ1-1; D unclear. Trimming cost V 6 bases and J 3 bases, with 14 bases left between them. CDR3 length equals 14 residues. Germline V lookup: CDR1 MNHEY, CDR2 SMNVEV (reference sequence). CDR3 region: CASSREYDDTEAFF. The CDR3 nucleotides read TGTGCCAGCAGCCGGGAATATGATGACACTGAAGCTTTCTTT.

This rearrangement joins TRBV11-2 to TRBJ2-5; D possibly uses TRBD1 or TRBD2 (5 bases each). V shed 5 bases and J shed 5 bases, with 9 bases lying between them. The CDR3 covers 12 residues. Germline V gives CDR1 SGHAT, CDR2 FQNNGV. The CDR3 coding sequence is TGTGCCAGCAGCGAGGGGATGGAGACCCAGTACTTC. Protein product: CASSEGMETQYF.

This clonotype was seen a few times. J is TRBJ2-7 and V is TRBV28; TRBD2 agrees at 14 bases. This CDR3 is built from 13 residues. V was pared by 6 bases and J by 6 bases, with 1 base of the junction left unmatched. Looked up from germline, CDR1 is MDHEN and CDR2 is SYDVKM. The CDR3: CASRTSGRGEQYF. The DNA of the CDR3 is TGTGCCAGCAGGACTAGCGGGAGGGGCGAGCAGTACTTC. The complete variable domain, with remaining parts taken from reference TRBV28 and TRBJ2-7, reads DVKVTQSSRYLVKRTGEKVFLECVQDMDHENMFWYRQDPGLGLRLIYFSYDVKMKEKGDIPEGYSVSREKKERFSLILESASTNQTSMYLCASRTSGRGEQYFGPGTRLTVT.

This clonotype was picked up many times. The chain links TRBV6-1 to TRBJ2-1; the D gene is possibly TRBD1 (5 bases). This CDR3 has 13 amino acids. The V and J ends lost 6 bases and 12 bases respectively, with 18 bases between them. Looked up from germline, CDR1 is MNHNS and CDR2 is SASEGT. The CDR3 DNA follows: TGTGCCAGCAGACAGACACGAGAGCAGGGGCAGTTCTTC. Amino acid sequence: CASRQTREQGQFF.

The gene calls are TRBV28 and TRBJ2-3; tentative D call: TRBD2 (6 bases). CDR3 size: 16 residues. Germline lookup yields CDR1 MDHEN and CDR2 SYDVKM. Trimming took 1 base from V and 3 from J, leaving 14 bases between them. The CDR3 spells CASSLLSGDATDTQYF. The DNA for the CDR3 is TGTGCCAGCAGTTTATTGTCGGGAGACGCAACAGATACGCAGTATTTT.

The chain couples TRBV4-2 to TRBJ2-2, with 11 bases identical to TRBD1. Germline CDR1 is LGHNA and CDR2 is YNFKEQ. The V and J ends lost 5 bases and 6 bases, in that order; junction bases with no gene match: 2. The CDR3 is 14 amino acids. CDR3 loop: CASSGQGAPGELFF. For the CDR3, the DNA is TGTGCCAGCAGCGGACAGGGGGCGCCCGGGGAGCTGTTTTTT.

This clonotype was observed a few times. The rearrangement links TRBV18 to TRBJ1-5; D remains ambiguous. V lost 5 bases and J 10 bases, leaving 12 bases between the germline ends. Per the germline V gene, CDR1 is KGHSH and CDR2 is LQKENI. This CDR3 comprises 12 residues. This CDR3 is CASSSDSSPQHF. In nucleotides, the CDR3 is TGTGCCAGCTCATCTGACTCGTCTCCCCAGCATTTT.

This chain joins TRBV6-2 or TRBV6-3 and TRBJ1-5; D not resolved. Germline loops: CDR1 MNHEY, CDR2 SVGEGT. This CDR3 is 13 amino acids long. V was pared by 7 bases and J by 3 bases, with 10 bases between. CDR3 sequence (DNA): TGTGCCAGCACCACAAGACTCAATCAGCCCCAGCATTTT. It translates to CASTTRLNQPQHF.

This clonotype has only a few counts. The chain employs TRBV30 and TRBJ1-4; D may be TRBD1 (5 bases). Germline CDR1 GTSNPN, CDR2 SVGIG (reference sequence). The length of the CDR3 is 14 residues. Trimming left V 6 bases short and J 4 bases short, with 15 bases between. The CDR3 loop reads CACFFGDGNEKLFF. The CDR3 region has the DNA TGTGCCTGTTTCTTCGGGGACGGTAATGAAAAACTGTTTTTT.

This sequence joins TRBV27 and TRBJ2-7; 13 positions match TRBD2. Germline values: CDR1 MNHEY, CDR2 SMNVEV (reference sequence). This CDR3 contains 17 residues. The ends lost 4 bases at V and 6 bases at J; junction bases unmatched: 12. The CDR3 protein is CASSSGLAGWGKGEQYF. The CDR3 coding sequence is TGTGCCAGCAGTTCGGGACTAGCGGGATGGGGGAAGGGCGAGCAGTACTTC.